The text below deals with one TCR beta chain. One entry per CDR3 protein results from TCRdb running MiXCR on the reads. The sample consists of over 150,000 distinct CDR3 sequences, around an eighth of them appearing once. The data originate from a study of T cell repertoires in cytomegalovirus infection. Germline CDR1 and CDR2: MNHNY and SVGAGI (reference sequence). The CDR3 totals 17 residues. V lost 5 bases and J lost 0; bases outside the gene matches: 7. The sequencing sample was made of PBMCs. The chain recombines TRBV6-6 with TRBJ2-6; 7 bases are a match to TRBD1. This sequence was found in a human donor in good health (CMV status not recorded). Some clones in this sample may be carry-over from other donors' samples. The CDR3 DNA reads as TGTGCCAGCAGTGGGACAGCCGGCCCCTCTGGGGCCAACGTCCTGACTTTC. It specifies CASSGTAGPSGANVLTF.